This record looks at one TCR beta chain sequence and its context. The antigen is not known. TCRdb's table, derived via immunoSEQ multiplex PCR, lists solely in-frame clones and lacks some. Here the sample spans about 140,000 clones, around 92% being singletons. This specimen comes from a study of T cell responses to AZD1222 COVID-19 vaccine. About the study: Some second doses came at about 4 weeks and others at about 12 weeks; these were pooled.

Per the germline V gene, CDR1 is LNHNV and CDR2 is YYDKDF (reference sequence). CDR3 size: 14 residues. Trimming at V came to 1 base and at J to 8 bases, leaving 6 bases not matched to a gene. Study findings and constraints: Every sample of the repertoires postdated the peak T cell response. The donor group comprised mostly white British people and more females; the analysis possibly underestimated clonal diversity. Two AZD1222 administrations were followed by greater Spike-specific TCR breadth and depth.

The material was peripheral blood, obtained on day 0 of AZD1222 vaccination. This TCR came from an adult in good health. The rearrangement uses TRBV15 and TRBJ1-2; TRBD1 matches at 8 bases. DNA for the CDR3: TGTGCCACCAGCAGAGGTGGACAGGGCGGAGGCTACACCTTC. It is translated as CATSRGGQGGGYTF.